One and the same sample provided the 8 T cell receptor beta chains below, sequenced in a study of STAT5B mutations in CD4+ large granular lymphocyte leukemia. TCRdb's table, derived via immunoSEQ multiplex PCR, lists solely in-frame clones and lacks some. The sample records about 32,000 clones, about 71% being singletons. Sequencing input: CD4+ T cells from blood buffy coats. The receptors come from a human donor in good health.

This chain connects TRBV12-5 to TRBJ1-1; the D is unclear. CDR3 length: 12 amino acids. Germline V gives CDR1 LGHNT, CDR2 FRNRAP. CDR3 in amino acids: CTVVCGCTEAFF. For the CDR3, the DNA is TGTACAGTGGTTTGTGGATGCACTGAAGCTTTCTTT.

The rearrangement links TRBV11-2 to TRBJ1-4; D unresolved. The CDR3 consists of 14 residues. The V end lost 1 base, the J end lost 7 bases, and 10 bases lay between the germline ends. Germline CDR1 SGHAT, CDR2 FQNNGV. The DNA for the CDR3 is TGTGCCAGCAGCTTAGTAGGAGGAGGTGAAAAACTGTTTTTT. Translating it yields CASSLVGGGEKLFF. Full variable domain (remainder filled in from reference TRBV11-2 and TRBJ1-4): EAGVAQSPRYKIIEKRQSVAFWCNPISGHATLYWYQQILGQGPKLLIQFQNNGVVDDSQLPKDRFSAERLKGVDSTLKIQPAKLEDSAVYLCASSLVGGGEKLFFGSGTQLSVL.

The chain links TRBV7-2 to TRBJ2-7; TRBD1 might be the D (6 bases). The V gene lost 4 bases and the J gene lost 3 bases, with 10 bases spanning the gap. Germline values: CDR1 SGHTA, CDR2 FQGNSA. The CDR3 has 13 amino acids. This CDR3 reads CASSSGHFYEQYF. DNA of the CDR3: TGTGCCAGCAGCTCGGGACACTTCTACGAGCAGTACTTC.

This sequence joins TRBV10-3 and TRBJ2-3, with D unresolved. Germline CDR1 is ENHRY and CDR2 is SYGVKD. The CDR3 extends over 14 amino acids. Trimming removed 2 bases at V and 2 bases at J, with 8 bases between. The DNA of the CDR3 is TGTGCCATCAGTGAGGGGGTCGACACAGATACGCAGTATTTT. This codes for CAISEGVDTDTQYF.

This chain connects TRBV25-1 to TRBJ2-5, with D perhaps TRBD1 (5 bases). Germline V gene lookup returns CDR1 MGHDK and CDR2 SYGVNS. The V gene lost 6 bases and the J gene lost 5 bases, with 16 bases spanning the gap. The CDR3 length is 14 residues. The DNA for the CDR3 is TGTGCCAGCAGCTCCCCTCAGGGTACGGAGACCCAGTACTTC. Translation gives CASSSPQGTETQYF.

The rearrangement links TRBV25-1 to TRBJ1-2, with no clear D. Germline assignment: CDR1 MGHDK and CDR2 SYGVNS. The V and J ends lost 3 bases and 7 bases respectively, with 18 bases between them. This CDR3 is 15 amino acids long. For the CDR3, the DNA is TGTGCCAGCAGTGATACTCCCACCGGAATAGGTGGCTACACCTTC. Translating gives CASSDTPTGIGGYTF.

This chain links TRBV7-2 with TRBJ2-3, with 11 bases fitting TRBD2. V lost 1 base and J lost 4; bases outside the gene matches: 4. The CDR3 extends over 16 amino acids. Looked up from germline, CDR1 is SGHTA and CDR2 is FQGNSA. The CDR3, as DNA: TGTGCCAGCAGCTTAGTCTCTAGCGGGGGGCCAGATACGCAGTATTTT. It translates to CASSLVSSGGPDTQYF.

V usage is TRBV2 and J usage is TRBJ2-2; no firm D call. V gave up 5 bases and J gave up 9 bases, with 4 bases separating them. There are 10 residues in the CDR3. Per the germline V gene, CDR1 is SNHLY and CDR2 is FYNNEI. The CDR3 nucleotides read TGTGCCAGCAGTCAACGGGAGCTGTTTTTT. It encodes CASSQRELFF.